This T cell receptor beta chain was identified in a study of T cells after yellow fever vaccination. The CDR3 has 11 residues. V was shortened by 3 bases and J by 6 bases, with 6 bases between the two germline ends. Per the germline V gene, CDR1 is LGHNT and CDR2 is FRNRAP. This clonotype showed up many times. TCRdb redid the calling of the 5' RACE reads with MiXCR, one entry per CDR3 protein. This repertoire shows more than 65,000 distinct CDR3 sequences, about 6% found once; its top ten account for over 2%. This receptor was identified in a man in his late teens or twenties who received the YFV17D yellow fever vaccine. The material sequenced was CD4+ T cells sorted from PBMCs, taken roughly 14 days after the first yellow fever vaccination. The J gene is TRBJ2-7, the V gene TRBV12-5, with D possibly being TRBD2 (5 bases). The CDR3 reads CASGFGVEQYF. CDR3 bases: TGTGCTAGTGGTTTCGGGGTCGAGCAGTACTTC.